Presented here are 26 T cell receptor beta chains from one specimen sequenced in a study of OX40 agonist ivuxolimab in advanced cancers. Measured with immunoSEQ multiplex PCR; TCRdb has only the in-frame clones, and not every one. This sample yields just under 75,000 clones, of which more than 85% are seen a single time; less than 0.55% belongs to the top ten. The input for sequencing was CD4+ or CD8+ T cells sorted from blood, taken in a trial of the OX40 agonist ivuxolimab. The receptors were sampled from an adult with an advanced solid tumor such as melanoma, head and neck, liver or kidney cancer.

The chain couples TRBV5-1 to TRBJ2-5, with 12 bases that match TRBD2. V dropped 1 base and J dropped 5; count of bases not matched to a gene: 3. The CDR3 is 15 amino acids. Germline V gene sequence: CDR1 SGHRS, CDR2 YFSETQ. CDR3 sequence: CASSLWTSGTETQYF. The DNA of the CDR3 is TGCGCCAGCAGCTTGTGGACTAGCGGGACGGAGACCCAGTACTTC.

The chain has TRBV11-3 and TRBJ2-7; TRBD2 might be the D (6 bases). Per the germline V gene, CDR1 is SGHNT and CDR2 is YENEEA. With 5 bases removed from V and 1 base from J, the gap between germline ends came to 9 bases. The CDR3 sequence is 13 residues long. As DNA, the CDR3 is TGTGCCAGCAGCCCCGGGACTTCCTACGAGCAGTACTTC. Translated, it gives CASSPGTSYEQYF.

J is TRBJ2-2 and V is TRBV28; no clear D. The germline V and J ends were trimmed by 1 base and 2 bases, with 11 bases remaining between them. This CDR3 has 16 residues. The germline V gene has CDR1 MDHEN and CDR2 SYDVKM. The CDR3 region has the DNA TGTGCCAGCAGTTTATTTTCGGGCCTAAACACCGGGGAGCTGTTTTTT. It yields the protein CASSLFSGLNTGELFF. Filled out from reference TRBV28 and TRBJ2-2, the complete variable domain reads DVKVTQSSRYLVKRTGEKVFLECVQDMDHENMFWYRQDPGLGLRLIYFSYDVKMKEKGDIPEGYSVSREKKERFSLILESASTNQTSMYLCASSLFSGLNTGELFFGEGSRLTVL.

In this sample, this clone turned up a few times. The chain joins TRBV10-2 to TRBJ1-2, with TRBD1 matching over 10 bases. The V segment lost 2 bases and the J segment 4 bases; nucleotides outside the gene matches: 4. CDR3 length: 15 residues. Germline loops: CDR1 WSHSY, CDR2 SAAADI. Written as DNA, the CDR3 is TGCGCCAGCAGTGAGAGGGGACAGGGGATCTATGGCTACACCTTC. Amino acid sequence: CASSERGQGIYGYTF.

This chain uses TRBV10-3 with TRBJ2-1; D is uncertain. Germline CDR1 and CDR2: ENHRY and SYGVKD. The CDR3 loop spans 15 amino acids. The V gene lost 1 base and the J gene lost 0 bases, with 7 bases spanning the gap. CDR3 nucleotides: TGTGCCATCAGTGAGTTCGATCCCTCCTACAATGAGCAGTTCTTC. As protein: CAISEFDPSYNEQFF.

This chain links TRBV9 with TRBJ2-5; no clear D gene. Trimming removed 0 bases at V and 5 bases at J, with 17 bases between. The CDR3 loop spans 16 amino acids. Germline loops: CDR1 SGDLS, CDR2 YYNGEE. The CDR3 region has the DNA TGTGCCAGCAGCGTAGATCTTCCGGGCTTCGGGGAGACCCAGTACTTC. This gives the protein CASSVDLPGFGETQYF.

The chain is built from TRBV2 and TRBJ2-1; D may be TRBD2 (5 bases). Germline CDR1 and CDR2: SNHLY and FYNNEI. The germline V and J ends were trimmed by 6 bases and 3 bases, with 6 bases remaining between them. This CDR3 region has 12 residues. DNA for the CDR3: TGTGCCAGCAGGGAGGACTACAATGAGCAGTTCTTC. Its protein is CASREDYNEQFF.

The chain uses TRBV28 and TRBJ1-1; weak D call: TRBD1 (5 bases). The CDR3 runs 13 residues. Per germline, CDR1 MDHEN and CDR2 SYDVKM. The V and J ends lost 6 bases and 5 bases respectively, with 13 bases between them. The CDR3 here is CASSNERQTEAFF. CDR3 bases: TGTGCCAGCAGCAACGAACGACAGACTGAAGCTTTCTTT.

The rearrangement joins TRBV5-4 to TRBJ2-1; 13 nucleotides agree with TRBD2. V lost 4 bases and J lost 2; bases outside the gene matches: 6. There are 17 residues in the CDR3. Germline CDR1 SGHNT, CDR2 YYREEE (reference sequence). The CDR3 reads CASSPTSGRAPYNEQFF. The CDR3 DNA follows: TGTGCCAGCAGCCCTACTAGCGGGAGGGCCCCCTACAATGAGCAGTTCTTC.

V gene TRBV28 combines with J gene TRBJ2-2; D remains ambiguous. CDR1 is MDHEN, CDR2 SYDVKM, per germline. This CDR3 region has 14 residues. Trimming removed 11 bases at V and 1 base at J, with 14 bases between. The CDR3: CAGSGGRNTGELFF. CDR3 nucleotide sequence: TGTGCCGGGTCGGGCGGTAGGAACACCGGGGAGCTGTTTTTT.

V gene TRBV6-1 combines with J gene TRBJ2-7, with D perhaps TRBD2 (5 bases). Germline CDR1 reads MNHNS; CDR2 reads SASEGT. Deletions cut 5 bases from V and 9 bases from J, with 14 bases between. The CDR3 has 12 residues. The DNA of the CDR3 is TGTGCCAGCAGTCCCACTCGAGGGATGCAGTACTTC. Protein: CASSPTRGMQYF.

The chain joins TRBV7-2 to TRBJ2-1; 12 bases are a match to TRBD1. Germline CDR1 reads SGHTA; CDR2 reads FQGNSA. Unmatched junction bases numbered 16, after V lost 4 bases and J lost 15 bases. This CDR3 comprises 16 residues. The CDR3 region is CASSSSPGQGAPAGFF. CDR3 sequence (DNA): TGTGCCAGCAGCTCATCTCCGGGACAGGGGGCGCCGGCGGGGTTCTTC.

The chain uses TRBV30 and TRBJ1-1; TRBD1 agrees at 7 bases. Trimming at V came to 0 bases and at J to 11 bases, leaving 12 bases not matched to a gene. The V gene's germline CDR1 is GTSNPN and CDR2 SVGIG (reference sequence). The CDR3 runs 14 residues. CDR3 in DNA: TGTGCCTGGAGTGTTGATGTAGGGGGCGCGTTGGCTTTCTTT. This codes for CAWSVDVGGALAFF.

CDR3 loop: CASSAGTGGETQYF. In DNA, the CDR3 is TGTGCCAGCAGCGCCGGGACAGGGGGAGAGACCCAGTACTTC. The chain employs TRBV7-8 and TRBJ2-5; 11 bases match TRBD1. This CDR3 region has 14 residues. J was trimmed by 4 bases and V by 5 bases; bases with no gene match: 3. Germline V gives CDR1 SGHVS, CDR2 FQNEAQ.

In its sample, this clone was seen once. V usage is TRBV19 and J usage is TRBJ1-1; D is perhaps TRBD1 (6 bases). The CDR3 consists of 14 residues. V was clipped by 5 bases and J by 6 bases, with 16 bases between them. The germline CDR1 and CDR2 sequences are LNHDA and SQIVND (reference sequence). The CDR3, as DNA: TGTGCCAGTAGTTACAGGGAGCTTGGGGCTGAAGCTTTCTTT. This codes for CASSYRELGAEAFF.

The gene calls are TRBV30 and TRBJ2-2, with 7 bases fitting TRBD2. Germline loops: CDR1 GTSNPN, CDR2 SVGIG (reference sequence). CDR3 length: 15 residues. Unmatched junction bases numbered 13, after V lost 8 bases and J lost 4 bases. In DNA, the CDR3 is TGTGCCCGAAACGCGGGAGATTCGAGCACCGGGGAGCTGTTTTTT. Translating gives CARNAGDSSTGELFF.

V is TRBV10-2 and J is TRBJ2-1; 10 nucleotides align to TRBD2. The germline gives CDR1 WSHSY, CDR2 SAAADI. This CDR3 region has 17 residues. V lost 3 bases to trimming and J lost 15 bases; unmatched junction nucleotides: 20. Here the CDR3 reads CASSDPPLGLAGDRRFF. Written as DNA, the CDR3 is TGCGCCAGCAGTGACCCTCCGTTAGGGCTAGCGGGGGACAGACGGTTCTTC.

This CDR3 reads CASSLSWGSDTQYF. The CDR3 nucleotides are TGTGCCAGCAGCTTAAGTTGGGGATCAGATACGCAGTATTTT. The V gene is TRBV7-9, the J gene TRBJ2-3, with no clear D. CDR1 SEHNR and CDR2 FQNEAQ come from the germline V gene (reference sequence). The CDR3 runs 14 residues. V was pared by 2 bases and J by 4 bases, with 10 bases between.

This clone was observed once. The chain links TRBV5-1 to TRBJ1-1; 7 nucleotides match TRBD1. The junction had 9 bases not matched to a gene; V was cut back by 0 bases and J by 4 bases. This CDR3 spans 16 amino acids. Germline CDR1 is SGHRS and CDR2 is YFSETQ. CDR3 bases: TGCGCCAGCAGCTTGGCGGGGACAGCTGAATTCACTGAAGCTTTCTTT. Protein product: CASSLAGTAEFTEAFF.

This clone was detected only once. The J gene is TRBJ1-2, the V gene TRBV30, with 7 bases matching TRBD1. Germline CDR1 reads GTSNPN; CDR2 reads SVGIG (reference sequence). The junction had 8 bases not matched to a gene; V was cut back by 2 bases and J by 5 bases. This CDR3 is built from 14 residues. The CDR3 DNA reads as TGTGCCTGGAGTCGCGCAGGGGGGGCGTATGGCTACACCTTC. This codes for CAWSRAGGAYGYTF.

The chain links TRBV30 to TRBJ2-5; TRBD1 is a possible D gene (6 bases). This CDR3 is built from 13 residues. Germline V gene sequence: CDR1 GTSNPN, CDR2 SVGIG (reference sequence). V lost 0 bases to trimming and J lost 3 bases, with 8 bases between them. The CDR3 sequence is CAWSVTGKETQYF. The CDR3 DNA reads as TGTGCCTGGAGTGTAACAGGGAAAGAGACCCAGTACTTC. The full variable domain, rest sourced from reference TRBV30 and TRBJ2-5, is SQTIHQWPATLVQPVGSPLSLECTVEGTSNPNLYWYRQAAGRGLQLLFYSVGIGQISSEVPQNLSASRPQDRQFILSSKKLLLSDSGFYLCAWSVTGKETQYFGPGTRLLVL.

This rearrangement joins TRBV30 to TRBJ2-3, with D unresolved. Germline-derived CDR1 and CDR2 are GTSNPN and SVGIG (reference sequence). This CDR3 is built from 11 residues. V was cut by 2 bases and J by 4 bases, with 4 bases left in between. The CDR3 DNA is TGTGCCTGGAGTAGGTCAGATACGCAGTATTTT. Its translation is CAWSRSDTQYF.

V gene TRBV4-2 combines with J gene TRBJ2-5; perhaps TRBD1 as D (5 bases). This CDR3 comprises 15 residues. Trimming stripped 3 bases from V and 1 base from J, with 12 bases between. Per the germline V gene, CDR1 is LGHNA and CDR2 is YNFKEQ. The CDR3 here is CASSQPGQLQETQYF. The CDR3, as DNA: TGTGCCAGCAGCCAGCCAGGACAACTCCAAGAGACCCAGTACTTC.

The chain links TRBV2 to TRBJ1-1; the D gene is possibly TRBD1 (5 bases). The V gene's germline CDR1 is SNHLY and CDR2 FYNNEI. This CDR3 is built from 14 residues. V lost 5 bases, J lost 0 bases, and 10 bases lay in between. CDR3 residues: CASSRETVNTEAFF. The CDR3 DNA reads TGTGCCAGCAGTAGAGAGACAGTGAACACTGAAGCTTTCTTT.

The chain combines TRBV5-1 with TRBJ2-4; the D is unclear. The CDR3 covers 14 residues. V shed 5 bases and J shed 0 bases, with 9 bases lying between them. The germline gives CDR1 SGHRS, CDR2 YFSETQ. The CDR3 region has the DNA TGCGCCAGCAGGCCTGACCTAGCCAAAAACATTCAGTACTTC. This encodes CASRPDLAKNIQYF.

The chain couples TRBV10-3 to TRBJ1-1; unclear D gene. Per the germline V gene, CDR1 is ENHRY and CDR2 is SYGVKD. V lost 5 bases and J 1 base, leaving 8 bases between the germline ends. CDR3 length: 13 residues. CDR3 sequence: CAISWQSNTEAFF. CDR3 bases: TGTGCCATCAGTTGGCAGTCGAACACTGAAGCTTTCTTT.